This T cell receptor (beta chain) was sequenced for a study of T cell repertoires in cytomegalovirus infection. Study-wide background: Evidence of both CMV infection and a matching HLA type came from public TCR beta signatures.

Turning to this clonotype: Its specificity is unknown.

Germline V gives CDR1 MDHEN, CDR2 SYDVKM. This CDR3 is 14 amino acids long. After removal of 5 bases from V and 7 bases from J, the junction contained 7 bases not matched to a gene. Study-wide findings and caveats: CMV carriers with the relevant HLA were identified by cumulative public TCR beta family frequency. HLA-C-restricted TCR beta clonotypes specific for CMV led the ex vivo response.

Each CDR3 protein is one row after TCRdb ran MiXCR on the reads. The sample includes under 850,000 distinct CDR3 sequences, approximately 34% of them seen just once. V is TRBV28 and J is TRBJ2-1; 8 bases match TRBD2. What was sequenced was PBMCs. The TCR originated in a human donor in good health (CMV status not recorded). Some clones in this sample may be carry-over from other donors' samples. The CDR3 is CASSRGGASNEQFF. The CDR3 DNA follows: TGTGCCAGCAGTCGGGGGGGCGCGAGTAATGAGCAGTTCTTC.